Listed below are T cell receptor beta chains from one sample, sequenced in a study of T cell changes during pregnancy in multiple sclerosis. Some clones are missing from TCRdb's copy, which holds only in-frame ones; the method was immunoSEQ multiplex PCR. Of under 45,000 clones in the sample, around nine tenths were seen once. The sample here was CD8+ T cells from peripheral blood mononuclear cells, taken in the first trimester of pregnancy. Receptor source: a female donor with multiple sclerosis, enrolled in a pregnancy study. The CDR3 runs from the conserved cysteine through the conserved F or W. The D gene is left open where the match is weak. A clone size is listed for some rows: how often the clone was seen (once, few, many), or a class if it is expanded.

DNA: TGTGCCAGCAGTGCCTTGGACTTCAATCAGCCCCAGCATTTT
CDR3: CASSALDFNQPQHF
V: TRBV25-1
J: TRBJ1-5
size: .
D: .

DNA: TGTGCCAGTATCGGCTCCTATAATTCACCCCTCCACTTT
CDR3: CASIGSYNSPLHF
V: TRBV19
J: TRBJ1-6
size: few
D: .

DNA: TGTGCCAGCAGCTTAACGATTCCAGATGAGCAGTTCTTC
CDR3: CASSLTIPDEQFF
V: TRBV7-3
J: TRBJ2-1
size: .
D: .

DNA: TGTGCCTGGGAGGTCCCTAGCGGGGCGACAGATACGCAGTATTTT
CDR3: CAWEVPSGATDTQYF
V: TRBV30
J: TRBJ2-3
size: .
D: TRBD2

DNA: TGTGCCAGCAGCTCCGCAGTGACTGGGGCCAACGTCCTGACTTTC
CDR3: CASSSAVTGANVLTF
V: TRBV6-5
J: TRBJ2-6
size: .
D: .

DNA: TGTGCCAGCAGCCTCTATAGCAATCAGCCCCAGCATTTT
CDR3: CASSLYSNQPQHF
V: TRBV11-2
J: TRBJ1-5
size: .
D: .

DNA: TGTGCCACCAGCAGAGTCGCCGGGACAGTTTACTACGAGCAGTACTTC
CDR3: CATSRVAGTVYYEQYF
V: TRBV15
J: TRBJ2-7
size: .
D: TRBD1

DNA: TGTGCCAGCCGTTCCGGGACAGGGGGATTTAATGAGCAGTTCTTC
CDR3: CASRSGTGGFNEQFF
V: TRBV25-1
J: TRBJ2-1
size: .
D: TRBD1

DNA: TGTGCCAGCAGTGGCGGAGGCAACACTGAAGCTTTCTTT
CDR3: CASSGGGNTEAFF
V: TRBV6-1
J: TRBJ1-1
size: .
D: .

DNA: TGTGCCAGCAGAGACGTAGCGGGGGTTGCCTACGAGCAGTACTTC
CDR3: CASRDVAGVAYEQYF
V: TRBV2
J: TRBJ2-7
size: .
D: TRBD2

DNA: TGCGCCAGCAGCCCAACGGGAGCGGACCGTTCCTACGAGCAGTACTTC
CDR3: CASSPTGADRSYEQYF
V: TRBV4-3
J: TRBJ2-7
size: .
D: .